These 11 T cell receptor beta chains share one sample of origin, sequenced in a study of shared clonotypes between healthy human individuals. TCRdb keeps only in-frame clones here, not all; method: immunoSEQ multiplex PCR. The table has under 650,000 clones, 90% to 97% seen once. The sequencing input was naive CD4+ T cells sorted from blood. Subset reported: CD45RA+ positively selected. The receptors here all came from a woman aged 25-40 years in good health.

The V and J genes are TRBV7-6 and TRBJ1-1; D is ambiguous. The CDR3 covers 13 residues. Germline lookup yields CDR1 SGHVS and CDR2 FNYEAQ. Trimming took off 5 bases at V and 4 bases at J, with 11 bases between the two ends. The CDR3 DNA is TGTGCCAGCAGCCCCTCCCAGCGCACTGAAGCTTTCTTT. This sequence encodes CASSPSQRTEAFF.

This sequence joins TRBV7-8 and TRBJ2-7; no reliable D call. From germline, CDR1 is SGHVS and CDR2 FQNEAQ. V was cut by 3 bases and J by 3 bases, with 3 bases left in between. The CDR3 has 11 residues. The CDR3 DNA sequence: TGTGCCAGCAGCTTCGACTACGAGCAGTACTTC. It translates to CASSFDYEQYF.

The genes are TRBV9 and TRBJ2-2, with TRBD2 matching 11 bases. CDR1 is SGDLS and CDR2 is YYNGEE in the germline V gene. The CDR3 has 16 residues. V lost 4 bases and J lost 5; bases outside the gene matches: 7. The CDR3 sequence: CASSPPGTSGTGELFF. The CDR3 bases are TGTGCCAGCAGCCCGCCCGGGACTAGCGGTACCGGGGAGCTGTTTTTT. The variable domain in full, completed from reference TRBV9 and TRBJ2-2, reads DSGVTQTPKHLITATGQRVTLRCSPRSGDLSVYWYQQSLDQGLQFLIQYYNGEERAKGNILERFSAQQFPDLHSELNLSSLELGDSALYFCASSPPGTSGTGELFFGEGSRLTVL.

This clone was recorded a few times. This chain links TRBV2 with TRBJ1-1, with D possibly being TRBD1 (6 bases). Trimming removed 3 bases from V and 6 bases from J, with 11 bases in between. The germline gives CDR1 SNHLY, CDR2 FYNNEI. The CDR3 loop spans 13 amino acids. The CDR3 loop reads CASSEQGIAEAFF. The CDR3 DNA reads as TGTGCCAGCAGTGAGCAGGGGATCGCTGAAGCTTTCTTT.

In nucleotides, the CDR3 is TGTGCCAGCAGCCTCGCCGCTGGACACCGAGGCTCTGGGGCCAACGTCCTGACTTTC. This translates into CASSLAAGHRGSGANVLTF. This chain connects TRBV5-4 to TRBJ2-6; perhaps TRBD1 as D (5 bases). This CDR3 is 19 amino acids long. Trimming removed 4 bases from V and 0 bases from J, with 20 bases in between. Germline V gene sequence: CDR1 SGHNT, CDR2 YYREEE (reference sequence).

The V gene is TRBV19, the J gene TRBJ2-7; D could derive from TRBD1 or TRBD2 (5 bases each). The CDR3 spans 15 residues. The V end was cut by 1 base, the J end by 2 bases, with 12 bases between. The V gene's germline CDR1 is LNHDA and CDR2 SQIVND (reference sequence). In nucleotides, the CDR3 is TGTGCCAGTAGTATAGGACGTGGGGGAGCCTACGAGCAGTACTTC. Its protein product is CASSIGRGGAYEQYF. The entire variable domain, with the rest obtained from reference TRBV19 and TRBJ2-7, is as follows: DGGITQSPKYLFRKEGQNVTLSCEQNLNHDAMYWYRQDPGQGLRLIYYSQIVNDFQKGDIAEGYSVSREKKESFPLTVTSAQKNPTAFYLCASSIGRGGAYEQYFGPGTRLTVT.

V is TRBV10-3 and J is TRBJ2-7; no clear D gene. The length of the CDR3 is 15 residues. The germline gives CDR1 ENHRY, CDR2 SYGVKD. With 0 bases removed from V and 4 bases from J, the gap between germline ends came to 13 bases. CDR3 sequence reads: CAISESNSISYEQYF. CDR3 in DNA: TGTGCCATCAGTGAGTCGAACAGCATCTCGTACGAGCAGTACTTC.

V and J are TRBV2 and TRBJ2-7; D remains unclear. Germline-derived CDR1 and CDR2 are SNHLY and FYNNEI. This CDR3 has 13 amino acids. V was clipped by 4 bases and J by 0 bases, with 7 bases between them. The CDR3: CASSARHSYEQYF. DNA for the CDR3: TGTGCCAGCAGTGCGAGGCACTCCTACGAGCAGTACTTC. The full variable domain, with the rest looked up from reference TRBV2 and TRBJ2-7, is EPEVTQTPSHQVTQMGQEVILRCVPISNHLYFYWYRQILGQKVEFLVSFYNNEISEKSEIFDDQFSVERPDGSNFTLKIRSTKLEDSAMYFCASSARHSYEQYFGPGTRLTVT.

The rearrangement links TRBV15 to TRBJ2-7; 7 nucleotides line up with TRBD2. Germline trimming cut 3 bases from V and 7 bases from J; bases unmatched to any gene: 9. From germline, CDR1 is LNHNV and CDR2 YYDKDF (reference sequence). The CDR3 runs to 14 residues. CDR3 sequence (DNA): TGTGCCACCAGCAGGACTAGCCGACCGAATGAGCAGTACTTC. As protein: CATSRTSRPNEQYF. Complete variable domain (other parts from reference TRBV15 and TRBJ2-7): DAMVIQNPRYQVTQFGKPVTLSCSQTLNHNVMYWYQQKSSQAPKLLFHYYDKDFNNEADTPDNFQSRRPNTSFCFLDIRSPGLGDTAMYLCATSRTSRPNEQYFGPGTRLTVT.

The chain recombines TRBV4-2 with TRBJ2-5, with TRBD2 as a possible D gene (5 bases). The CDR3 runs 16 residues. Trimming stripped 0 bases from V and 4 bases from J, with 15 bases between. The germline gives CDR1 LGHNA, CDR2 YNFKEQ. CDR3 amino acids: CASSQDMRVTGETQYF. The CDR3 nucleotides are TGTGCCAGCAGCCAAGATATGCGGGTTACGGGAGAGACCCAGTACTTC.

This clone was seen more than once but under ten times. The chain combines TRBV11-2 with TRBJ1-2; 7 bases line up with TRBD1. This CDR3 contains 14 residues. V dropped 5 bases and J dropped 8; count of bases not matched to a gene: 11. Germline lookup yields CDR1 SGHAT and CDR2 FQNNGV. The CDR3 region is CASSTPTGLEGYTF. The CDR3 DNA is TGTGCCAGCAGCACCCCGACAGGGCTTGAGGGCTACACCTTC.